These 18 T cell receptor beta chains share one sample of origin, sequenced in a study of cytomegalovirus exposure and HLA in healthy donors. A multiplex PCR was run with 60 Vbeta primers and 13 Jbeta primers. Produced via immunoSEQ multiplex PCR; TCRdb's table is partial and in-frame only. The sample carries about 120,000 clones, roughly three fifths recorded once. The material sequenced was PBMCs. The receptors were sampled from a middle-aged woman in good health and CMV-seropositive.

V is TRBV5-1 and J is TRBJ1-1; 8 nucleotides agree with TRBD1. This CDR3 is built from 15 residues. V lost 3 bases to trimming and J lost 6 bases; unmatched junction nucleotides: 10. Germline V gene lookup returns CDR1 SGHRS and CDR2 YFSETQ. This CDR3 reads CASSSREDRDAEAFF. The CDR3 DNA is TGCGCCAGCAGCTCCCGAGAGGACAGGGACGCTGAAGCTTTCTTT. The complete variable domain, with remaining parts taken from reference TRBV5-1 and TRBJ1-1, reads KAGVTQTPRYLIKTRGQQVTLSCSPISGHRSVSWYQQTPGQGLQFLFEYFSETQRNKGNFPGRFSGRQFSNSRSEMNVSTLELGDSALYLCASSSREDRDAEAFFGQGTRLTVV.

DNA for the CDR3: TGTGCCAGCAGTGGGACAGGGAGCGGGGAGACCCAGTACTTC. Encoded protein: CASSGTGSGETQYF. V and J are TRBV28 and TRBJ2-5, with 9 bases identical to TRBD1. J lost 5 bases, V lost 5 bases, and 6 bases had no gene match. The V gene's germline CDR1 is MDHEN and CDR2 SYDVKM. The CDR3 covers 14 residues. Full variable domain (outside the CDR3, taken from reference TRBV28 and TRBJ2-5): DVKVTQSSRYLVKRTGEKVFLECVQDMDHENMFWYRQDPGLGLRLIYFSYDVKMKEKGDIPEGYSVSREKKERFSLILESASTNQTSMYLCASSGTGSGETQYFGPGTRLLVL.

The chain carries TRBV9 and TRBJ2-6; TRBD1 aligns across 7 bases. The V gene end was trimmed by 4 bases and the J gene end by 0 bases; junction bases not matched to a gene: 4. CDR3 size: 16 residues. CDR1 and CDR2 (germline): SGDLS, YYNGEE. The CDR3 region is CASSMGQRSGANVLTF. For the CDR3, the DNA is TGTGCCAGCAGCATGGGACAGCGCTCTGGGGCCAACGTCCTGACTTTC. Variable domain in full (rest from reference TRBV9 and TRBJ2-6): DSGVTQTPKHLITATGQRVTLRCSPRSGDLSVYWYQQSLDQGLQFLIQYYNGEERAKGNILERFSAQQFPDLHSELNLSSLELGDSALYFCASSMGQRSGANVLTFGAGSRLTVL.

This clone has just a few counts. V and J are TRBV5-4 and TRBJ1-2; the match to TRBD1 covers 8 bases. This CDR3 has 14 residues. Losses at the gene ends were 3 bases for V and 4 bases for J; bases not matched to a gene: 5. CDR1 and CDR2 from the germline V gene are SGHNT and YYREEE (reference sequence). The CDR3 coding sequence is TGTGCCAGCAGCTGGGGGCAGGGGGCCTATGGCTACACCTTC. Its protein is CASSWGQGAYGYTF.

The chain combines TRBV6-1 with TRBJ2-7; tentative D call: TRBD1 (6 bases). Germline-derived CDR1 and CDR2 are MNHNS and SASEGT. The V end lost 2 bases, the J end lost 3 bases, and 8 bases lay between the germline ends. This CDR3 spans 13 amino acids. CDR3 region: CASSEMDSYEQYF. In DNA, the CDR3 is TGTGCCAGCAGTGAAATGGACAGCTACGAGCAGTACTTC.

This clone has only one observation. The J gene is TRBJ2-5, the V gene TRBV7-9; TRBD1 might be the D (5 bases). Per germline, CDR1 SEHNR and CDR2 FQNEAQ (reference sequence). Trimming pared 3 bases from V and 5 bases from J, leaving 13 bases between. The CDR3 length is 14 residues. The CDR3 sequence: CASSFNQGGETQYF. As DNA, the CDR3 is TGTGCCAGCAGCTTTAACCAGGGCGGCGAGACCCAGTACTTC.

The J gene is TRBJ2-3, the V gene TRBV27; 10 nucleotides align to TRBD2. The V and J ends lost 1 base and 1 base, in that order; junction bases with no gene match: 2. CDR1 and CDR2 from the germline V gene are MNHEY and SMNVEV (reference sequence). This CDR3 is built from 16 residues. The CDR3 DNA is TGTGCCAGCAGTTTATTAACTAGCGGGGGCACAGATACGCAGTATTTT. It codes for CASSLLTSGGTDTQYF.

The chain links TRBV10-1 to TRBJ2-1; TRBD2 matches 11 bases. Germline CDR1 reads WNHNN; CDR2 reads SYGVQD (reference sequence). The CDR3 covers 14 residues. V trimming: 8 bases; J trimming: 6 bases; junction bases outside the gene matches: 6. Here the CDR3 reads CASSTSGIVNEQFF. In DNA form, the CDR3 reads TGCGCCAGCTCGACTAGCGGGATTGTCAATGAGCAGTTCTTC.

The chain recombines TRBV6-5 with TRBJ2-7; a weak D match, TRBD1 (5 bases). Germline V gene lookup returns CDR1 MNHEY and CDR2 SVGAGI. Trimming removed 7 bases at V and 3 bases at J, with 16 bases between. The CDR3 consists of 14 residues. The CDR3 sequence is CASNPRESRYEQYF. In DNA form, the CDR3 reads TGTGCCAGCAATCCCAGGGAATCCCGCTACGAGCAGTACTTC.

This clone was counted only a few times. Other DNA sequences within the sample encode an identical CDR3. The chain is built from TRBV20-1 and TRBJ1-2; D perhaps matches TRBD1 (5 bases). This CDR3 region has 11 residues. The ends were cut back, 5 bases at V and 7 bases at J, with 11 bases in the middle. Germline V lookup: CDR1 DFQATT, CDR2 SNEGSKA (reference sequence). This CDR3 reads CSAGTGGGYTF. CDR3 sequence (DNA): TGCAGTGCTGGGACCGGGGGTGGCTACACCTTC.

V usage is TRBV19 and J usage is TRBJ2-7; a weak D match, TRBD1 (6 bases). Germline lookup yields CDR1 LNHDA and CDR2 SQIVND (reference sequence). CDR3 length: 14 residues. V was shortened by 5 bases and J by 6 bases, with 17 bases between the two germline ends. CDR3 protein: CASSGQGWSSEQYF. The CDR3 DNA reads TGTGCCAGTAGTGGGCAGGGGTGGTCGAGCGAGCAGTACTTC. The full variable domain, its missing parts supplied by reference TRBV19 and TRBJ2-7, is DGGITQSPKYLFRKEGQNVTLSCEQNLNHDAMYWYRQDPGQGLRLIYYSQIVNDFQKGDIAEGYSVSREKKESFPLTVTSAQKNPTAFYLCASSGQGWSSEQYFGPGTRLTVT.

The chain uses TRBV11-1 and TRBJ1-4; D perhaps matches TRBD1 (6 bases). V lost 5 bases to trimming and J lost 7 bases, with 17 bases between them. The CDR3 runs 15 residues. In germline, CDR1 is SGHAT, CDR2 FQDESV (reference sequence). The DNA of the CDR3 is TGTGCCAGCAGCGGCATAGGGGGACGGTCTGAAAAACTGTTTTTT. Encoded protein: CASSGIGGRSEKLFF.

In this sample, this clone turned up a few times. The genes are TRBV6-6 and TRBJ2-7; TRBD1 agrees at 7 bases. V dropped 4 bases and J dropped 2; count of bases not matched to a gene: 8. The CDR3 spans 15 residues. The V gene's germline CDR1 is MNHNY and CDR2 SVGAGI (reference sequence). CDR3 nucleotides: TGTGCCAGCAGTTTGAATAGGGGGCAGACCTACGAGCAGTACTTC. Its protein is CASSLNRGQTYEQYF.

The chain couples TRBV2 to TRBJ2-4, with 8 bases aligning to TRBD2. From germline, CDR1 is SNHLY and CDR2 FYNNEI. The CDR3 has 15 amino acids. V shed 0 bases and J 9 bases; nucleotides not matched to a gene: 7. The CDR3: CASSEAVRGGGIQYF. The DNA for the CDR3 is TGTGCCAGCAGTGAAGCTGTACGGGGGGGCGGCATTCAGTACTTC.

The chain carries TRBV4-1 and TRBJ2-1; 10 bases fit TRBD2. J lost 4 bases, V lost 0 bases, and 6 bases had no gene match. The germline CDR1 and CDR2 sequences are MGHRA and YSYEKL. The CDR3 runs 17 residues. The CDR3 protein is CASSQDQSGGAYNEQFF. CDR3 coding DNA: TGCGCCAGCAGCCAAGATCAAAGCGGGGGGGCTTACAATGAGCAGTTCTTC.

This chain uses TRBV25-1 with TRBJ1-4, with D possibly being TRBD1 (6 bases). In germline, CDR1 is MGHDK, CDR2 SYGVNS. V shed 2 bases and J shed 7 bases, with 20 bases lying between them. The CDR3 consists of 17 residues. CDR3 loop: CASSEIFPGQQVEKLFF. The CDR3 DNA reads as TGTGCCAGCAGTGAAATATTCCCCGGACAGCAAGTTGAAAAACTGTTTTTT.

This chain joins TRBV28 and TRBJ2-1; 7 nucleotides match TRBD2. In germline, CDR1 is MDHEN, CDR2 SYDVKM. This CDR3 spans 13 amino acids. V trimming: 9 bases; J trimming: 8 bases; junction bases outside the gene matches: 10. The CDR3 coding sequence is TGTGCCAGTAGTAAGCGGGATCGCGATGAGCAGTTCTTC. This gives the protein CASSKRDRDEQFF. Complete variable domain (other parts from reference TRBV28 and TRBJ2-1): DVKVTQSSRYLVKRTGEKVFLECVQDMDHENMFWYRQDPGLGLRLIYFSYDVKMKEKGDIPEGYSVSREKKERFSLILESASTNQTSMYLCASSKRDRDEQFFGPGTRLTVL.

This chain links TRBV5-6 with TRBJ2-1, with TRBD2 matching over 9 bases. V shed 3 bases, J shed 6 bases, and the junction held 13 bases outside the gene matches. CDR3 length: 17 residues. Germline V gene lookup returns CDR1 SGHDT and CDR2 YYEEEE. The CDR3 sequence is CASSWLGLAGSANEQFF. CDR3 DNA: TGTGCCAGCAGCTGGTTAGGGCTAGCGGGATCTGCCAATGAGCAGTTCTTC. Drawing the rest from reference TRBV5-6 and TRBJ2-1, the complete variable domain is DAGVTQSPTHLIKTRGQQVTLRCSPKSGHDTVSWYQQALGQGPQFIFQYYEEEERQRGNFPDRFSGHQFPNYSSELNVNALLLGDSALYLCASSWLGLAGSANEQFFGPGTRLTVL.